A single sample is the source of the 23 T cell receptor beta chains below, sequenced in a study of OX40 agonist ivuxolimab in advanced cancers. This table comes from immunoSEQ multiplex PCR, and its TCRdb copy is limited to in-frame clones, with some not included. The data contain 65,000 to 90,000 clones, about 90% of them singletons. The sample here was CD4+ or CD8+ T cells sorted from blood, taken in a trial of the OX40 agonist ivuxolimab. The source of these receptors is an adult with an advanced solid tumor such as melanoma, head and neck, liver or kidney cancer.

The CDR3 loop is CASGRGGFGEKLFF. The CDR3 nucleotides read TGTGCCAGCGGTCGGGGGGGATTCGGTGAAAAACTGTTTTTT. J is TRBJ1-4 and V is TRBV27, with D maybe TRBD1 (5 bases). Trimming cost V 8 bases and J 7 bases, with 17 bases left between them. The germline V gene encodes CDR1 MNHEY and CDR2 SMNVEV (reference sequence). CDR3 size: 14 residues.

The chain employs TRBV4-1 and TRBJ2-1, with D tentatively TRBD2 (6 bases). In germline, CDR1 is MGHRA, CDR2 YSYEKL. The CDR3 runs 14 residues. Trimming removed 4 bases from V and 7 bases from J, with 14 bases in between. CDR3 residues: CASSPPGVRNEQFF. The CDR3 coding sequence is TGCGCCAGCAGCCCGCCGGGGGTTCGGAATGAGCAGTTCTTC.

The rearrangement uses TRBV28 and TRBJ1-6; 7 bases agree with TRBD1. Germline loops: CDR1 MDHEN, CDR2 SYDVKM. The V gene end was trimmed by 7 bases and the J gene end by 0 bases; junction bases not matched to a gene: 15. CDR3 length equals 19 residues. The CDR3 reads CASNAPLDRPFSYNSPLHF. CDR3 bases: TGTGCCAGCAACGCCCCCCTGGACAGGCCCTTCTCCTATAATTCACCCCTCCACTTT.

The chain joins TRBV27 to TRBJ2-1; 10 positions match TRBD2. Germline V CDR1 and CDR2: MNHEY, SMNVEV (reference sequence). There are 16 residues in the CDR3. V dropped 4 bases and J dropped 7; count of bases not matched to a gene: 10. The CDR3 DNA sequence: TGTGCCAGCAGTTCCCAGCGGGAGGGCCTTGGAAATGAGCAGTTCTTC. Translated, it gives CASSSQREGLGNEQFF.

This clone was counted between two and nine times. The chain joins TRBV4-3 to TRBJ1-2; maybe TRBD1 (5 bases). This CDR3 comprises 16 residues. Looked up from germline, CDR1 is LGHNA and CDR2 is YSLEER. V was cut by 0 bases and J by 6 bases, with 17 bases left in between. The CDR3 nucleotides are TGCGCCAGCAGCCAAGATCATCGGGGCGCTGTGGATGGCTACACCTTC. It translates to CASSQDHRGAVDGYTF.

This chain joins TRBV28 and TRBJ2-1, with D perhaps matching TRBD2 (7 bases). The CDR3 totals 15 residues. With 9 bases removed from V and 2 bases from J, the gap between germline ends came to 17 bases. Per the germline V gene, CDR1 is MDHEN and CDR2 is SYDVKM. The CDR3 region is CASNFIGGAYNEQFF. For the CDR3, the DNA is TGTGCCAGTAACTTTATAGGGGGGGCCTACAATGAGCAGTTCTTC.

This rearrangement joins TRBV5-1 to TRBJ2-1; no reliable D call. Trimming removed 4 bases at V and 0 bases at J, with 5 bases between. This CDR3 comprises 13 residues. CDR1 SGHRS and CDR2 YFSETQ come from the germline V gene. CDR3 bases: TGCGCCAGCAGCCACAGCTCCTACAATGAGCAGTTCTTC. Its translation: CASSHSSYNEQFF.

The V call is TRBV6-1, the J call TRBJ1-5, with D unclear. Germline loops: CDR1 MNHNS, CDR2 SASEGT. The CDR3 spans 14 residues. Trimming took off 5 bases at V and 0 bases at J, with 8 bases between the two ends. Written as DNA, the CDR3 is TGTGCCAGCAGTCGACGGAATAGCAATCAGCCCCAGCATTTT. Residues: CASSRRNSNQPQHF.

The chain has TRBV10-3 and TRBJ2-7; tentatively, D is TRBD1 (6 bases). Trimming took 10 bases from V and 9 from J, leaving 16 bases between them. This CDR3 is built from 11 residues. Germline-derived CDR1 and CDR2 are ENHRY and SYGVKD. CDR3 nucleotide sequence: TGTGCCACCCGAGGGGGTTTTGGGCAGTACTTC. Translated: CATRGGFGQYF.

This rearrangement joins TRBV28 to TRBJ1-2; TRBD1 is a possible D gene (6 bases). V lost 7 bases to trimming and J lost 1 base, with 10 bases between them. The length of the CDR3 is 13 residues. From germline, CDR1 is MDHEN and CDR2 SYDVKM. The CDR3 here is CASTGQLNYGYTF. The CDR3 DNA is TGTGCCAGCACCGGACAGCTTAACTATGGCTACACCTTC.

The chain recombines TRBV4-3 with TRBJ1-2; maybe TRBD1 (6 bases). CDR3 length equals 14 residues. V was trimmed by 1 base and J by 4 bases, leaving 10 bases between them. Germline CDR1 reads LGHNA; CDR2 reads YSLEER. CDR3 sequence: CASSQVGGSYGYTF. As DNA, the CDR3 is TGCGCCAGCAGCCAAGTGGGGGGCTCCTATGGCTACACCTTC.

The V and J genes are TRBV28 and TRBJ2-1, with 7 bases matching TRBD2. Germline CDR1 and CDR2: MDHEN and SYDVKM. The CDR3 runs 12 residues. Germline trimming cut 6 bases from V and 15 bases from J; bases unmatched to any gene: 11. The CDR3 DNA is TGTGCCAGCAGCTCAACTAGCGCACCCGGGTTCTTC. It encodes CASSSTSAPGFF.

The J gene is TRBJ2-3, the V gene TRBV11-3; D gene ambiguous. CDR1 and CDR2 from the germline V gene are SGHNT and YENEEA. The V gene lost 1 base and the J gene lost 4 bases, with 3 bases spanning the gap. There are 12 residues in the CDR3. DNA of the CDR3: TGTGCCAGCAGCTTAGGTTCAGATACGCAGTATTTT. Translating gives CASSLGSDTQYF.

The chain recombines TRBV20-1 with TRBJ2-1; D is unclear. The V and J ends lost 2 bases and 9 bases respectively, with 5 bases between them. CDR1 is DFQATT and CDR2 is SNEGSKA in the germline V gene (reference sequence). This CDR3 spans 10 amino acids. The CDR3 loop reads CSARHSEQFF. CDR3 coding DNA: TGCAGTGCTAGACATTCTGAGCAGTTCTTC.

V usage is TRBV7-9 and J usage is TRBJ2-7; no reliable D call. CDR1 and CDR2 from the germline V gene are SEHNR and FQNEAQ (reference sequence). The CDR3 contains 12 residues. V gave up 1 base and J gave up 3 bases, with 4 bases separating them. The CDR3 DNA follows: TGTGCCAGCAGCTTAGTGGACTACGAGCAGTACTTC. Encoded protein: CASSLVDYEQYF.

The chain joins TRBV15 to TRBJ2-5; D is unresolved. V lost 5 bases to trimming and J lost 4 bases, with 8 bases between them. The CDR3 runs 12 residues. Germline V gene data show CDR1 as LNHNV and CDR2 as YYDKDF (reference sequence). CDR3 protein: CATSGRGETQYF. CDR3 DNA sequence: TGTGCCACCAGCGGAAGAGGAGAGACCCAGTACTTC.

The J gene is TRBJ2-3, the V gene TRBV4-1; D remains unclear. V was clipped by 1 base and J by 3 bases, with 2 bases between them. The CDR3 runs to 12 residues. The germline gives CDR1 MGHRA, CDR2 YSYEKL. The CDR3: CASSQVTDTQYF. The DNA for the CDR3 is TGCGCCAGCAGCCAAGTTACAGATACGCAGTATTTT.

This clone was recorded only once. This chain uses TRBV6-5 with TRBJ1-2; D uncertain. The CDR3 loop spans 11 amino acids. Trimming pared 3 bases from V and 8 bases from J, leaving 7 bases between. Per the germline V gene, CDR1 is MNHEY and CDR2 is SVGAGI. The CDR3 loop reads CASSYLWGYTF. CDR3 coding DNA: TGTGCCAGCAGTTATCTTTGGGGCTACACCTTC.

The rearrangement links TRBV4-3 to TRBJ2-1; TRBD2 matches at 9 bases. The CDR3 has 15 residues. The trim removed 4 bases at V and 4 bases at J, leaving 5 bases unmatched. The germline V gene has CDR1 LGHNA and CDR2 YSLEER. CDR3 nucleotides: TGCGCCAGCAGCCGAACTAGCGGGCGTTACAATGAGCAGTTCTTC. It is translated as CASSRTSGRYNEQFF.

The rearrangement joins TRBV5-4 to TRBJ1-4; possibly TRBD1 for D (5 bases). The V gene lost 6 bases and the J gene lost 6 bases, with 15 bases spanning the gap. Germline CDR1 reads SGHNT; CDR2 reads YYREEE (reference sequence). The CDR3 length is 14 residues. The CDR3 loop reads CASTSGLGDEKLFF. The CDR3 region has the DNA TGTGCCAGCACCTCAGGTCTGGGGGATGAAAAACTGTTTTTT. Looking up the rest from reference TRBV5-4 and TRBJ1-4 gives the full variable domain: ETGVTQSPTHLIKTRGQQVTLRCSSQSGHNTVSWYQQALGQGPQFIFQYYREEENGRGNFPPRFSGLQFPNYSSELNVNALELDDSALYLCASTSGLGDEKLFFGSGTQLSVL.

V and J are TRBV7-3 and TRBJ2-3; 12 bases map to TRBD2. This CDR3 has 17 residues. Germline V gene data show CDR1 as SGHTA and CDR2 as FQGTGA. The J segment lost 0 bases and the V segment lost 6 bases, leaving 7 bases of the junction unmatched. CDR3 sequence reads: CASSRLAGGPSTDTQYF. CDR3 coding DNA: TGTGCCAGCAGTCGTCTAGCGGGAGGGCCGAGCACAGATACGCAGTATTTT. Together with reference TRBV7-3 and TRBJ2-3, the CDR3 gives the full variable domain: GAGVSQTPSNKVTEKGKYVELRCDPISGHTALYWYRQSLGQGPEFLIYFQGTGAADDSGLPNDRFFAVRPEGSVSTLKIQRTERGDSAVYLCASSRLAGGPSTDTQYFGPGTRLTVL.

V and J are TRBV4-2 and TRBJ2-1; no reliable D call. The CDR3 contains 14 residues. Between the trimmed V and J ends, which lost 1 base and 6 bases, there was a span of 10 bases. Germline values: CDR1 LGHNA, CDR2 YNFKEQ. In nucleotides, the CDR3 is TGTGCCAGCAGCCAAGGTCCATTAGGCAATGAGCAGTTCTTC. It translates to CASSQGPLGNEQFF.

The chain has TRBV11-2 and TRBJ2-1; 13 bases match TRBD2. CDR3 size: 16 residues. Germline CDR1 is SGHAT and CDR2 is FQNNGV. V lost 1 base and J lost 4; bases outside the gene matches: 1. CDR3 residues: CASSLGGLAGYNEQFF. CDR3 in DNA: TGTGCCAGCAGCTTAGGGGGACTAGCGGGATACAATGAGCAGTTCTTC.